This TCR beta chain was documented in a study of T cells in Graves' hyperthyroidism and ophthalmopathy. Study as a whole: Upon initial diagnosis and before any treatment, peripheral blood was collected.

The investigators amplified TCR beta CDR3 regions from RNA transcripts. An initial round of RT-PCR targeting the TCR CDR3 relied on the HTBI primer set. One entry per CDR3 protein, called by TCRdb with MiXCR from the multiplex PCR reads. The sample holds 550,000 to 800,000 distinct CDR3 sequences, approximately 15% seen once. Study-level results: Separation of ophthalmopathy from stable hyperthyroidism was achieved by a 13 V-J model. Ophthalmopathy was predicted by the model a median of 6.5 months ahead of onset.

CDR1 and CDR2 (germline): SGHDN, FVKESK. This CDR3 spans 16 amino acids. V lost 1 base, J lost 7 bases, and 17 bases lay in between. A word on this clonotype: Its matching antigen is unknown.

The chain joins TRBV14 to TRBJ2-1; no clear D. This TCR derives from a man aged 50 to 60 with Graves' hyperthyroidism. The sequencing sample was made of blood. The CDR3 here is CASSQAGVARRNEQFF. CDR3 nucleotides: TGTGCCAGCAGCCAAGCTGGGGTTGCCCGCAGGAATGAGCAGTTCTTC.